What follows describes a single TCR beta chain. Antigen unknown. With 60 Vbeta and 13 Jbeta primers, the PCR was carried out. This table comes from immunoSEQ multiplex PCR, and its TCRdb copy is limited to in-frame clones, with some not included. The sample lists fewer than 250,000 clones, around 83% occurring once. Sampled while nominally healthy, donors likely had unrecorded immune exposures. The sample originates from a study of cytomegalovirus exposure and HLA in healthy donors. Overall study context: A preliminary data release comprised roughly 80 million unique TCRs obtained from HLA-typed donors. Study-level results: Analyses of presence and absence presupposed an approximately uniform sequencing depth across donors.

Sequenced: PBMCs. The receptor was isolated from a woman aged 50 to 60 in good health and CMV-seropositive.

The CDR3: CASSLDTATNEKLFF. The CDR3 coding sequence is TGTGCCAGCTCGCTCGATACTGCAACTAATGAAAAACTGTTTTTT. V and J are TRBV9 and TRBJ1-4, with no clear D. Trimming pared 7 bases from V and 0 bases from J, leaving 13 bases between. Germline V gene lookup returns CDR1 SGDLS and CDR2 YYNGEE. CDR3 length equals 15 residues.